The text below deals with one T cell receptor beta chain. Its antigen is unknown. These data belong to a study of a mutant IDH1 vaccine in newly diagnosed glioma. The overall study: The first vaccination came 4-6 weeks after radiotherapy alone, or with temozolomide cycles. There were roughly 62% males and about 38% females among treated patients, whose mean age was approximately 44 years.

CDR1 is SGHAT and CDR2 is FQNNGV in the germline V gene. CDR3 length: 15 residues. Trimming at V came to 3 bases and at J to 2 bases, leaving 7 bases not matched to a gene. Produced via immunoSEQ multiplex PCR; TCRdb's table is partial and in-frame only. Of about 47,000 clones in the sample, more than 75% were seen once. The time point is: week 35, safety follow-up. Each dose of the vaccine consisted of 300 ug of mutant IDH1 20-mer peptide, with topical imiquimod. The chain combines TRBV11-2 with TRBJ2-7, with 7 positions matching TRBD2. This sequence originates from a woman between 40 and 55 years old with glioma. Sequences were derived from PBMCs, sampled from a glioma patient whose treatment included an IDH1 peptide vaccine. CDR3 DNA: TGTGCCAGCAGCTTGCGGGGGAACAGCGCCTACGAGCAGTACTTC. It encodes CASSLRGNSAYEQYF.